A selection of T cell receptor beta chains follows, all from one sample in a study of blood T cell repertoires in COVID-19. Libraries were prepared by immunoSEQ multiplex PCR; TCRdb keeps only in-frame clonotypes and omits some of them. The sample has 140,000 to 150,000 clones; approximately 86% are singletons. Sequencing input: peripheral blood. All receptors derive from a woman aged 50 to 65 with acute or convalescent COVID-19. Each CDR3 is given with its conserved first and last residue. D genes are given only for firm matches. Some rows have no size entry. The others give once, few or many, or a class for an expanded clone.

clone size,J gene,V gene,D gene,CDR3 DNA,CDR3 protein
once,TRBJ2-1,TRBV7-9,NA,TGTGCCAGCAGCTTAGCGAGGACTCAGCCCTACAATGAGCAGTTCTTC,CASSLARTQPYNEQFF
NA,TRBJ1-5,TRBV27,TRBD1,TGTGCCAGCAGTTTATTAGGGACAGGGGGCAATCAGCCCCAGCATTTT,CASSLLGTGGNQPQHF
NA,TRBJ1-1,TRBV9,NA,TGTGCCAGCAGCTTCGGACAGAACACTGAAGCTTTCTTT,CASSFGQNTEAFF
NA,TRBJ1-6,TRBV19,TRBD1,TGTGCCAGTAGTATACAGGGGGCGAGGGCACCCCTCCACTTT,CASSIQGARAPLHF
once,TRBJ2-7,TRBV7-2,TRBD2,TGTGCCAGCAGCTTAGATGGGGCTAGCGGGGGCTACGAGCAGTACTTC,CASSLDGASGGYEQYF
once,TRBJ1-2,TRBV6-5,NA,TGTGCCAGCCTTCTCAGGGTCTATGGCTACACCTTC,CASLLRVYGYTF
NA,TRBJ2-1,TRBV19,NA,TGTGCCAGTAGTATAGGCGGGCATGAGCAGTTCTTC,CASSIGGHEQFF
NA,TRBJ1-5,TRBV3-1/TRBV3-2,TRBD1,TGTGCCAGCAGCCAAGGCAGGGGGCGGCAGCCCCAGCATTTT,CASSQGRGRQPQHF
NA,TRBJ2-2,TRBV2,TRBD2,TGTGCCATCTTCTCGGCGGGAGGGGAGGTCGGGGAGCTGTTTTTT,CAIFSAGGEVGELFF
NA,TRBJ1-1,TRBV10-3,NA,TGTGCCATCAGGACTGGAGGGGAGTTGAACACTGAAGCTTTCTTT,CAIRTGGELNTEAFF
NA,TRBJ2-2,TRBV10-1,NA,TGCGCCAGCAACGAGGGGGGGCGTAACGGGGAGCTGTTTTTT,CASNEGGRNGELFF
NA,TRBJ2-3,TRBV10-3,TRBD1,TGTGCCATCAGAGGCCCGGGCCAGGGGGCAACGGATACGCAGTATTTT,CAIRGPGQGATDTQYF
NA,TRBJ2-7,TRBV13,TRBD1,TGTGCCAGCAGCTTCCCGACAGGGTCCTACGAGCAGTACTTC,CASSFPTGSYEQYF
NA,TRBJ2-1,TRBV7-3,TRBD2,TGTGCCAGCAGCCCCCGTCGGGCGGGGGAGAACAATGAGCAGTTCTTC,CASSPRRAGENNEQFF
NA,TRBJ1-4,TRBV5-1,NA,TGCGCCAGCAGCTTGGTCAGGGCTAATGAAAAACTGTTTTTT,CASSLVRANEKLFF
NA,TRBJ2-1,TRBV2,NA,TGTGCCAGCAGCGCGACTAGTTTGTATGAGCAGTTCTTC,CASSATSLYEQFF
NA,TRBJ2-2,TRBV18,NA,TGTGCCAGCTCACCACCTGGCGGGGCTAACACCGGGGAGCTGTTTTTT,CASSPPGGANTGELFF
once,TRBJ1-2,TRBV27,NA,TGTGCCAGCAGCCAACAGGGTAGTGGCTACACCTTC,CASSQQGSGYTF
NA,TRBJ1-1,TRBV27,TRBD1,TGTGCCAGCAGTAGGGGGACAGCGTTGAACACTGAAGCTTTCTTT,CASSRGTALNTEAFF
NA,TRBJ1-5,TRBV5-4,NA,TGTGCCAGCGACCGAGGGCAGGGGATGATTAGGCCCCAGCATTTT,CASDRGQGMIRPQHF
NA,TRBJ2-7,TRBV3-1/TRBV3-2,TRBD2,TGTGCCAGCAGCCTAACTAGCGGTGCCTACGAGCAGTACTTC,CASSLTSGAYEQYF
NA,TRBJ1-4,TRBV6-7,NA,TGTGCCAGCAGTCGACAGGTGGAAGAAAAACTGTTTTTT,CASSRQVEEKLFF
NA,TRBJ1-3,TRBV5-4,TRBD1,TGTGCCAGCAGTACACCGGGACAGGGGGCAACTGGAAACACCATATATTTT,CASSTPGQGATGNTIYF
NA,TRBJ2-2,TRBV2,NA,TGTGCCAGCAGTCTCCGGGGCACCGGGGAGCTGTTTTTT,CASSLRGTGELFF
once,TRBJ2-7,TRBV3-1/TRBV3-2,NA,TGTGCCAGCAGCCAAGATCGGGCGGGTGGCTCCTACGAGCAGTACTTC,CASSQDRAGGSYEQYF
NA,TRBJ2-3,TRBV30,TRBD1,TGTGCCTGGAGTGTACTTGGACAGGGGGTTCCAGATACGCAGTATTTT,CAWSVLGQGVPDTQYF
few,TRBJ2-1,TRBV7-8,TRBD2,TGTGCCAGCAAGGCGGGGGGAAAGAACAATGAGCAGTTCTTC,CASKAGGKNNEQFF
NA,TRBJ2-5,TRBV9,TRBD1,TGTGCCAGCAGCGCTTCGGGACAGGCCATAGAGACCCAGTACTTC,CASSASGQAIETQYF
NA,TRBJ2-7,TRBV6-1,TRBD2,TGTGCCAGCAGTGATAGGGCTAGCGGAACCTACGAGCAGTACTTC,CASSDRASGTYEQYF
NA,TRBJ2-4,TRBV4-2,TRBD2,TGTGCCAGCAGCCAAGTGGGGGACTATGAAAACATTCAGTACTTC,CASSQVGDYENIQYF
NA,TRBJ2-3,TRBV5-1,NA,TGCGCCAGCAGCTTGAGGACATTCACAGATACGCAGTATTTT,CASSLRTFTDTQYF
NA,TRBJ2-2,TRBV19,NA,TGTGCCAGTAGTGGGCTTGTAACCGGGGAGCTGTTTTTT,CASSGLVTGELFF
once,TRBJ1-5,TRBV10-1,NA,TGCGCCAGCAGTCCCGGGGGGGGTGATCAGCCCCAGCATTTT,CASSPGGGDQPQHF
NA,TRBJ2-1,TRBV19,TRBD2,TGTGCCAGTAGTACTGGGACTAGCGGAAACAATGAGCAGTTCTTC,CASSTGTSGNNEQFF
NA,TRBJ2-1,TRBV11-2,NA,TGTGCCAGCAGCTCAACCTACAATGAGCAGTTCTTC,CASSSTYNEQFF
NA,TRBJ2-7,TRBV27,TRBD2,TGTGCCAGCAGTCCACTAGCGGGGAATTCCTACGAGCAGTACTTC,CASSPLAGNSYEQYF
NA,TRBJ2-2,TRBV2,NA,TGTGCCAGCAGTGTAGGTCGGCAGGGCACCGGGGAGCTGTTTTTT,CASSVGRQGTGELFF
NA,TRBJ2-1,TRBV6-5,NA,TGTGCCAGCAGCCCGGGATCGGCTGGAGAACATGAGCAGTTCTTC,CASSPGSAGEHEQFF
NA,TRBJ2-1,TRBV25-1,TRBD2,TGTGCCAGCGGGGGACTAGCGATTGAGCAGTTCTTC,CASGGLAIEQFF
NA,TRBJ2-1,TRBV5-1,NA,TGCGCCAGCAGCTTGGAAGGCGGGAACATCGATGAGCAGTTCTTC,CASSLEGGNIDEQFF
NA,TRBJ2-5,TRBV9,NA,TGTGCCAGCAGCGCCCCGGGGGAGACCCAGTACTTC,CASSAPGETQYF
NA,TRBJ2-3,TRBV5-1,NA,TGCGCCAGCAGGGGTCTGGGGCTCACAGATACGCAGTATTTT,CASRGLGLTDTQYF
NA,TRBJ1-4,TRBV6-6,NA,TGTGCCAGTGGTCAGGGCCAAGTAGGTGAAAAACTGTTTTTT,CASGQGQVGEKLFF
NA,TRBJ1-1,TRBV18,NA,TGTGCCAGCTCACCAATGGGCAAGAACACTGAAGCTTTCTTT,CASSPMGKNTEAFF
NA,TRBJ2-3,TRBV12-3/TRBV12-4,NA,TGTGCCAGCAGTTTACTCACAGATACGCAGTATTTT,CASSLLTDTQYF
NA,TRBJ1-4,TRBV9,NA,TGTGCCAGCAGCCGAGGGCAACTTGATGAAAAACTGTTTTTT,CASSRGQLDEKLFF
few,TRBJ1-5,TRBV30,NA,TGTGCCTGGAGAGACGACAGTCCGGCCGTCAGCAATCAGCCCCAGCATTTT,CAWRDDSPAVSNQPQHF
NA,TRBJ1-3,TRBV30,TRBD1,TGTGCCTGGACCGGACGGACAGGGGGAAACACCATATATTTT,CAWTGRTGGNTIYF
NA,TRBJ2-1,TRBV7-3,TRBD2,TGTGCCAGCAGCGACGGGACTAGCGGATTTGCGGAGCAGTTCTTC,CASSDGTSGFAEQFF
once,TRBJ1-3,TRBV18,NA,TGTGCCAGCTCACCAAATCCCGACAGCCGCTCTGGAAACACCATATATTTT,CASSPNPDSRSGNTIYF
NA,TRBJ2-6,TRBV5-1,TRBD1,TGCGCCAGCAGCTCTACAGGGGGTACTGGGGCCAACGTCCTGACTTTC,CASSSTGGTGANVLTF
NA,TRBJ2-1,TRBV11-3,TRBD2,TGTGCCAGCAGCCTGGAGGGGACTAGCGGGGAACAGTTCTTC,CASSLEGTSGEQFF